This note documents a single TCR beta chain sequence. What it binds is not known. This sample is part of a study of cytomegalovirus exposure and HLA in healthy donors. Study as a whole: T cells numbering approximately 170 million yielded around 120 million unique TCR beta sequences in an earlier analysis.

This CDR3 contains 11 residues. The germline V gene encodes CDR1 LNHDA and CDR2 SQIVND (reference sequence). V was clipped by 5 bases and J by 9 bases; unmatched bases: 1. Study-level results: Confirmation was obtained in vitro that three CMV-associated chains are specific for CMV antigens. Compared with the roughly 700-donor mean, an Asian-associated ancestry cluster reportedly had fewer N-insertions, according to a later analysis. In a later analysis, TCR beta V- and J-gene trimming was associated with a missense DCLRE1C variant.

PCR used 60 Vbeta primers and 13 Jbeta primers. Profiled with immunoSEQ multiplex PCR; TCRdb holds only in-frame clones, not every one. This table has 70,000 or so clones, more than 80% appearing once. The chain joins TRBV19 to TRBJ1-1, with 9 bases aligning to TRBD1. The specimen sequenced was PBMCs. This TCR was recovered from a woman aged 30 to 39 in good health and CMV-seronegative. The DNA of the CDR3 is TGTGCCAGTAGTGGGACAGGGAAAGCTTTCTTT. This sequence encodes CASSGTGKAFF. The full variable domain, in which reference TRBV19 and TRBJ1-1 provide the parts outside the CDR3, is DGGITQSPKYLFRKEGQNVTLSCEQNLNHDAMYWYRQDPGQGLRLIYYSQIVNDFQKGDIAEGYSVSREKKESFPLTVTSAQKNPTAFYLCASSGTGKAFFGQGTRLTVV.